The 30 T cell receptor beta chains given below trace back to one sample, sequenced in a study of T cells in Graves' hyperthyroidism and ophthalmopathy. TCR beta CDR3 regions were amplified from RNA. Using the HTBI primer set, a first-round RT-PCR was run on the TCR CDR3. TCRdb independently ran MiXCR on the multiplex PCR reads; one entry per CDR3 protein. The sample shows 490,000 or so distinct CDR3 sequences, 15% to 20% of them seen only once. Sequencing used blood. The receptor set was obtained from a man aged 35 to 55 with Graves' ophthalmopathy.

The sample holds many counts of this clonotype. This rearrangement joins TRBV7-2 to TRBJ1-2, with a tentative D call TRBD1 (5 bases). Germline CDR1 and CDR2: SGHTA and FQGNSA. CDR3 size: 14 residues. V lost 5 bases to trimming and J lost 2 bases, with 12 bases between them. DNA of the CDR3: TGTGCCAGCAGCCCCGACAGCTTCAACTATGGCTACACCTTC. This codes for CASSPDSFNYGYTF. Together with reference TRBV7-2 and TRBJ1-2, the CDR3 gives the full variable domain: GAGVSQSPSNKVTEKGKDVELRCDPISGHTALYWYRQSLGQGLEFLIYFQGNSAPDKSGLPSDRFSAERTGGSVSTLTIQRTQQEDSAVYLCASSPDSFNYGYTFGSGTRLTVV.

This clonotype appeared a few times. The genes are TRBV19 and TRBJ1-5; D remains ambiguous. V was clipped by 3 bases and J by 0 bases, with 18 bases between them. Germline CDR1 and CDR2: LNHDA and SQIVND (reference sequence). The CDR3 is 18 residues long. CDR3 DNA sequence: TGTGCCAGTAGTATTAGCACAACTGTCACTTATAGCAATCAGCCCCAGCATTTT. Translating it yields CASSISTTVTYSNQPQHF.

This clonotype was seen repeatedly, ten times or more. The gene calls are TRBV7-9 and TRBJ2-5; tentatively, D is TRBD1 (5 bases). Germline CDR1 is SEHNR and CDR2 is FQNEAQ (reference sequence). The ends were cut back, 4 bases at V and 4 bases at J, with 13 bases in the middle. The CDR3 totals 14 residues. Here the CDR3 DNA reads TGTGCCAGCAGCTCCAAGTGGGGCCTAGAGACCCAGTACTTC. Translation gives CASSSKWGLETQYF.

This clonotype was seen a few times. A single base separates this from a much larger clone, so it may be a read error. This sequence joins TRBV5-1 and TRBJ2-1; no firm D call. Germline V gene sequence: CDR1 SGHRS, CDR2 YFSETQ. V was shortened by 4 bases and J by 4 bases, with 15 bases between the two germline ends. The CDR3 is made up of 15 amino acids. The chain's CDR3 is CASSRGVPTYNEQFF. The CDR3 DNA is TGCGCCAGCAGCCGCGGTGTACCGACTTACAATGAGCAGTTCTTC. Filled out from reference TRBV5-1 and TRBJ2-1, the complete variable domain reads KAGVTQTPRYLIKTRGQQVTLSCSPISGHRSVSWYQQTPGQGLQFLFEYFSETQRNKGNFPGRFSGRQFSNSRSEMNVSTLELGDSALYLCASSRGVPTYNEQFFGPGTRLTVL.

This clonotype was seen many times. CDR3 sequence: CASSLTKGTGSSNQPQHF. CDR3 DNA: TGTGCCAGCAGTCTAACCAAGGGGACAGGGAGTAGCAATCAGCCCCAGCATTTT. The rearrangement links TRBV28 to TRBJ1-5; 9 bases align to TRBD1. The length of the CDR3 is 18 residues. The germline V gene encodes CDR1 MDHEN and CDR2 SYDVKM. The V segment lost 5 bases and the J segment 0 bases; nucleotides outside the gene matches: 11.

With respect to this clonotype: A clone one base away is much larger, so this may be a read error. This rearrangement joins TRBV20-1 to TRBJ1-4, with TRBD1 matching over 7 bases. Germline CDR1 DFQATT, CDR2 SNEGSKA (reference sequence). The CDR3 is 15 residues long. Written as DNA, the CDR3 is TGCAGTGCTAGACGCAGACAGGGCAGTAATGAAGAACTGTTTTTT. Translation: CSARRRQGSNEELFF.

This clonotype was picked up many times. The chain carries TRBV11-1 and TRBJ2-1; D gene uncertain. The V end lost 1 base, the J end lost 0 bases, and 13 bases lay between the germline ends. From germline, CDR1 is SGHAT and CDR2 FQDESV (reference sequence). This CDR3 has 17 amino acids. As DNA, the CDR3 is TGTGCCAGCAGCTTAGTAGTCACGCGTTTCTCCTACAATGAGCAGTTCTTC. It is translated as CASSLVVTRFSYNEQFF. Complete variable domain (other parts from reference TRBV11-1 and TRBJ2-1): EAEVAQSPRYKITEKSQAVAFWCDPISGHATLYWYRQILGQGPELLVQFQDESVVDDSQLPKDRFSAERLKGVDSTLKIQPAELGDSAMYLCASSLVVTRFSYNEQFFGPGTRLTVL.

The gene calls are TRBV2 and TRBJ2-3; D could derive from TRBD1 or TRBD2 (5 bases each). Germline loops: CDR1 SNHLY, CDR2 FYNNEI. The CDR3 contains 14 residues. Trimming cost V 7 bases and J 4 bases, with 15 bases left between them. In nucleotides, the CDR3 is TGTGCCAGCAAATCGGGGCTAGCCGCAGATACGCAGTATTTT. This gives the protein CASKSGLAADTQYF.

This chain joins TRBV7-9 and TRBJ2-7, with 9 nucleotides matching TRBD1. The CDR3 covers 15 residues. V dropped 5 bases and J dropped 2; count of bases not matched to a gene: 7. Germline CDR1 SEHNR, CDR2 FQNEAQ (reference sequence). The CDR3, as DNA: TGTGCCAGCAGCCCGGGGGACAGGGTCCCCTACGAGCAGTACTTC. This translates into CASSPGDRVPYEQYF.

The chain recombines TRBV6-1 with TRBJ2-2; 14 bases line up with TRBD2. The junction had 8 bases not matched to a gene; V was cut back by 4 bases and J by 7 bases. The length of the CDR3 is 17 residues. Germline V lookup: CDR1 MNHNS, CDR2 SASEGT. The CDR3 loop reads CASSGTSGRPGGGELFF. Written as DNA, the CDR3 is TGTGCCAGCAGTGGGACTAGCGGGAGGCCGGGAGGCGGGGAGCTGTTTTTT.

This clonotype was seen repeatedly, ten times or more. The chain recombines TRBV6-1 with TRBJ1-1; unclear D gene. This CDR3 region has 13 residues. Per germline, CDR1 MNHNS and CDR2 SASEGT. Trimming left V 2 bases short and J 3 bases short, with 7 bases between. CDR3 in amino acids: CASSELGDTEAFF. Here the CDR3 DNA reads TGTGCCAGCAGTGAATTGGGAGACACTGAAGCTTTCTTT.

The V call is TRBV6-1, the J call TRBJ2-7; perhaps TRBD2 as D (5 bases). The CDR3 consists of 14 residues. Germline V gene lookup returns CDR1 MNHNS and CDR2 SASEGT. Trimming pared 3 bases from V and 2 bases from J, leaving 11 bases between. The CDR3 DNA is TGTGCCAGCAGTGACTTGCGGGCTACCTACGAGCAGTACTTC. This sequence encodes CASSDLRATYEQYF.

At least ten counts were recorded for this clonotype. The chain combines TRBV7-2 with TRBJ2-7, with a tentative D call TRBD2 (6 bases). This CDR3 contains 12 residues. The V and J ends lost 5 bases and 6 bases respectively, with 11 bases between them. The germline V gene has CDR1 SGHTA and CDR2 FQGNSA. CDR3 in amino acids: CASSLGGSEQYF. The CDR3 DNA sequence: TGTGCCAGCAGCCTTGGAGGGTCCGAGCAGTACTTC.

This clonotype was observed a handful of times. The CDR3 reads CASSLAVEGYTF. The CDR3 nucleotides are TGTGCCAGCAGTTTAGCGGTGGAGGGCTACACCTTC. The chain uses TRBV28 and TRBJ1-2; no firm D call. Germline V gene data show CDR1 as MDHEN and CDR2 as SYDVKM. Trimming shortened V by 2 bases and J by 8 bases, and 9 bases separated the two germline ends. The CDR3 covers 12 residues.

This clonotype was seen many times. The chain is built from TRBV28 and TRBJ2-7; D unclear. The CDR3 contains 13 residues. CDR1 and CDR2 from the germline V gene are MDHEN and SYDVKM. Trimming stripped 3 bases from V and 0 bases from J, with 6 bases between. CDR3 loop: CASSFMGSYEQYF. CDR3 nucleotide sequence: TGTGCCAGCAGTTTTATGGGCTCCTACGAGCAGTACTTC. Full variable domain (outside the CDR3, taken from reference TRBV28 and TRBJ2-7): DVKVTQSSRYLVKRTGEKVFLECVQDMDHENMFWYRQDPGLGLRLIYFSYDVKMKEKGDIPEGYSVSREKKERFSLILESASTNQTSMYLCASSFMGSYEQYFGPGTRLTVT.

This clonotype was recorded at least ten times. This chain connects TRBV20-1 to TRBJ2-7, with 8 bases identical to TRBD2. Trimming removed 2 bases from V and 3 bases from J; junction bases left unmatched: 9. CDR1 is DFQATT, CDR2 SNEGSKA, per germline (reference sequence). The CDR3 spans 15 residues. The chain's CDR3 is CSARPLAGDYYEQYF. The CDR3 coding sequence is TGCAGTGCTAGACCTCTAGCGGGCGACTACTACGAGCAGTACTTC.

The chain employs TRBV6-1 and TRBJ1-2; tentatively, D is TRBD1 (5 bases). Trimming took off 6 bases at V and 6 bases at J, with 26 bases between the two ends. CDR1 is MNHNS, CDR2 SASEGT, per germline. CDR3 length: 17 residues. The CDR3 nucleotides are TGTGCCAGCAGGGGGCCAGGCCTTGGGGCAGGGATCGATGGCTACACCTTC. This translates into CASRGPGLGAGIDGYTF.

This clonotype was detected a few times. The chain's CDR3 is CASSRYWTDPTDTQYF. CDR3 bases: TGTGCCAGTAGTAGATATTGGACAGACCCCACAGATACGCAGTATTTT. The J gene is TRBJ2-3, the V gene TRBV19; possible D gene TRBD1, 6 bases. The germline V gene has CDR1 LNHDA and CDR2 SQIVND (reference sequence). Trimming stripped 4 bases from V and 2 bases from J, with 16 bases between. The CDR3 runs 16 residues.

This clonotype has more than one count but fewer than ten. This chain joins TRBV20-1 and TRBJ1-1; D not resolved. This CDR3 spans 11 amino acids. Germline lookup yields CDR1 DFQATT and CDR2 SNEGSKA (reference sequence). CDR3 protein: CRTNMNTEAFF. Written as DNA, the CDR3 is TGCAGAACGAACATGAACACTGAAGCTTTCTTT.

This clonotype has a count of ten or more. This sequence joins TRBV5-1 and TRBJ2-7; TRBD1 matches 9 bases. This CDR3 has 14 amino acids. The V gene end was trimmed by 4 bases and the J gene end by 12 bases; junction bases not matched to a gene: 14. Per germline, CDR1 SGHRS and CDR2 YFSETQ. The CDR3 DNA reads TGCGCCAGCAGCCAAGGCGAACAGGGGGCGATCACGTACTTC. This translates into CASSQGEQGAITYF.

The CDR3 sequence: CASRFGTSGGTTGELFF. The CDR3 DNA reads TGTGCCAGCAGGTTCGGGACTAGCGGGGGGACCACCGGGGAGCTGTTTTTT. The chain has TRBV6-1 and TRBJ2-2, with 15 bases matching TRBD2. The V gene's germline CDR1 is MNHNS and CDR2 SASEGT. The CDR3 consists of 17 residues. The J segment lost 4 bases and the V segment lost 6 bases, leaving 6 bases of the junction unmatched.

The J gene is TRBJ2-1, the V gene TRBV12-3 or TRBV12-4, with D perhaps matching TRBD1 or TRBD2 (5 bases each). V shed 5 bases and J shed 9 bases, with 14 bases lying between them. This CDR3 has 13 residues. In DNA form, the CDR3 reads TGTGCCAGCAGTCGGGGCTCCCTCCGTGAGCAGTTCTTC. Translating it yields CASSRGSLREQFF.

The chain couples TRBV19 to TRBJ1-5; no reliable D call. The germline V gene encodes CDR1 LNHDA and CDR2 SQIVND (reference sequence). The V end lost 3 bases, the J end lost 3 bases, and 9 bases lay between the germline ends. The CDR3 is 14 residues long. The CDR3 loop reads CASSIGRINQPQHF. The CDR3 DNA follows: TGTGCCAGTAGTATTGGGCGGATCAATCAGCCCCAGCATTTT.

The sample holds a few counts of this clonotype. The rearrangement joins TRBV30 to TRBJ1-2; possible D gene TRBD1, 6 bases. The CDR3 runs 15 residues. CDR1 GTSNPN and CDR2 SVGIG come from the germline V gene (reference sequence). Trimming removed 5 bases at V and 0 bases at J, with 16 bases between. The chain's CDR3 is CAWSGTPISNYGYTF. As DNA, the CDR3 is TGTGCCTGGTCCGGGACACCAATCTCTAACTATGGCTACACCTTC.

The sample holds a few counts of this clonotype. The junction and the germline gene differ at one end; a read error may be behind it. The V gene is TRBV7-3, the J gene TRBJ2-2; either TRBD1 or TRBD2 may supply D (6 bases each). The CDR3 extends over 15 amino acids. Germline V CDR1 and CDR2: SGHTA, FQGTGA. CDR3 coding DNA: TGTGCCAGCAGCCAACTAGGGGGGAACGCCGGGGAGCTGTTTTTT. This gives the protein CASSQLGGNAGELFF.

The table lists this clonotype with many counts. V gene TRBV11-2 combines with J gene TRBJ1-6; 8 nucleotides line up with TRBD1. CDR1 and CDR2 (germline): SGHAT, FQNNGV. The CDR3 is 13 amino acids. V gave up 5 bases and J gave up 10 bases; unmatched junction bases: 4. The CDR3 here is CASSRQGSSPLHF. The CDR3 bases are TGTGCCAGCAGCCGACAGGGGAGCTCACCCCTCCACTTT.

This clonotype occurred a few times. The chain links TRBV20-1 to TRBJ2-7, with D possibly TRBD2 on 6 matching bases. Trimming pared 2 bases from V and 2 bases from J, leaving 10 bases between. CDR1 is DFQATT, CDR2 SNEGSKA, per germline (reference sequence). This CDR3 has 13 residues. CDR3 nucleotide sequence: TGCAGTGCTAGATTAGCGGAACCCTACGAGCAGTACTTC. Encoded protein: CSARLAEPYEQYF.

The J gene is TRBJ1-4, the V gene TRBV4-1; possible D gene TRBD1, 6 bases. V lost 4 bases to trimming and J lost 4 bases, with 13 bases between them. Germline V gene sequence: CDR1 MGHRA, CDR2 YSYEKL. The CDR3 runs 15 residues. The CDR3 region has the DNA TGCGCCAGCAGCCGGACAGTTCAGATTAATGAAAAACTGTTTTTT. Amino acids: CASSRTVQINEKLFF.

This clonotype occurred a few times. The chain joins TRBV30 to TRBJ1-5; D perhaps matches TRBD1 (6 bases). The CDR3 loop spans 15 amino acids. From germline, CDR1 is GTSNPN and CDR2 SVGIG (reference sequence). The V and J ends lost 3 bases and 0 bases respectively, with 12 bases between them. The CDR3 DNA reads TGTGCCTGGAGCAAGGGGGGCAGTAGCAATCAGCCCCAGCATTTT. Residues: CAWSKGGSSNQPQHF.

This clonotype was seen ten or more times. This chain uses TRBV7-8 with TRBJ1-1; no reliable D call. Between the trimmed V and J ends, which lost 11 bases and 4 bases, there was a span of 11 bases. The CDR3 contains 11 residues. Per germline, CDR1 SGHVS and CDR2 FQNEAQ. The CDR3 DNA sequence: TGTGCCCCCCGGGAGGCCACTGAAGCTTTCTTT. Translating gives CAPREATEAFF.